The rows below give T cell receptor beta chains drawn from one sample of a study of cytomegalovirus exposure and HLA in healthy donors. Here immunoSEQ multiplex PCR was the method, and the copy in TCRdb shows in-frame clones only, minus some. The table records around 56,000 clones, roughly nine tenths of them present only once. The sequenced sample consisted of PBMCs. These receptors all come from a woman aged 18-30 years in good health and CMV-seronegative. Both conserved end residues are part of each CDR3. Each record gives: J gene, V gene, CDR3 protein.

J: TRBJ1-4; V: TRBV6-1; CDR3: CASSPGTVNEKLFF
J: TRBJ2-2; V: TRBV6-5; CDR3: CASRGTGGFVGELFF
J: TRBJ1-5; V: TRBV5-6; CDR3: CASSLKGQGRVQPQHF
J: TRBJ2-5; V: TRBV28; CDR3: CATYPPKRAKETQYF
J: TRBJ1-5; V: TRBV7-2; CDR3: CASSGAEGQASNQPQHF
J: TRBJ2-5; V: TRBV2; CDR3: CASSGTGYQETQYF
J: TRBJ1-2; V: TRBV5-6; CDR3: CASTLLSSSGGYTF
J: TRBJ2-3; V: TRBV15; CDR3: CATSRDRGDTQYF
J: TRBJ1-4; V: TRBV13; CDR3: CASSLGGRAQEKLFF
J: TRBJ2-1; V: TRBV10-2; CDR3: CALGQGFNNEQFF
J: TRBJ2-2; V: TRBV18; CDR3: CASSPGQGHTGELFF
J: TRBJ1-2; V: TRBV6-6; CDR3: CASSLPGQASGYTF
J: TRBJ1-1; V: TRBV2; CDR3: CATRTRTVGNTEAFF
J: TRBJ2-1; V: TRBV14; CDR3: CASSLLEDEQFF
J: TRBJ2-6; V: TRBV27; CDR3: CASSPSGATYSGANVLTF
J: TRBJ2-7; V: TRBV6-1; CDR3: CAARGRGGSYEQYF
J: TRBJ2-3; V: TRBV6-1; CDR3: CASSQERTQYF
J: TRBJ2-1; V: TRBV9; CDR3: CASSVEGTSGPYNEQFF
J: TRBJ1-2; V: TRBV30; CDR3: CAWSVVQGAGYGYTF